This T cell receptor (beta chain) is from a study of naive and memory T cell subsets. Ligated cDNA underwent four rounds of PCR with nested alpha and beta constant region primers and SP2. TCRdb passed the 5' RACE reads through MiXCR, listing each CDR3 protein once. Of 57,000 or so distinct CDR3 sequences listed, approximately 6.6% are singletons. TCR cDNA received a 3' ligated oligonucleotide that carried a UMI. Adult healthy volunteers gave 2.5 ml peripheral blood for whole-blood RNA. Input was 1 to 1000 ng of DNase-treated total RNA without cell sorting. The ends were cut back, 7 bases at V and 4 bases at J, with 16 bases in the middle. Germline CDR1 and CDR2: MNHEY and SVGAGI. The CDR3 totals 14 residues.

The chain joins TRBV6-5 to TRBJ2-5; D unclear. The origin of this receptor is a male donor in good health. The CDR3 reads CASNDNSEGETQYF. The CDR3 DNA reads TGTGCCAGCAATGACAACTCGGAAGGAGAGACCCAGTACTTC.